A selection of T cell receptor beta chains follows, all from one sample in a study of shared clonotypes between healthy human individuals. Libraries were prepared by immunoSEQ multiplex PCR; TCRdb keeps only in-frame clonotypes and omits some of them. The sample lists about 2.3 million clones; approximately 95% were seen once. Sequenced input: naive CD4+ T cells from PBMCs. The receptors derive from a man younger than 30 in good health. Some clones in this sample may be carry-over from other donors' samples. CDR3s include the opening cysteine and the closing phenylalanine or tryptophan. Each record gives: CDR3 length, J gene, D gene, V gene, clone size, CDR3 protein, CDR3 DNA. A D gene is named only where the DNA matches it firmly. Part of the rows lack a size; the others show once, few, many or a class for expanded clones.

21,TRBJ1-1,TRBD1,TRBV28,.,CASRNLQGSLTSSPMNTEAFF,TGTGCCAGCAGGAACCTACAGGGGTCTCTCACCTCTAGCCCCATGAACACTGAAGCTTTCTTT
15,TRBJ2-7,TRBD2,TRBV6-6,once,CASTPSGGRAYEQYF,TGTGCCAGCACCCCGTCGGGGGGGAGGGCCTACGAGCAGTACTTC
17,TRBJ1-2,.,TRBV15,.,CATSRPRGGTENYGYTF,TGTGCCACCAGCAGGCCTAGAGGTGGTACGGAGAACTATGGCTACACCTTC
14,TRBJ2-3,.,TRBV27,.,CASSFGGIPDTQYF,TGTGCCAGCAGTTTTGGGGGAATCCCAGATACGCAGTATTTT
16,TRBJ2-5,.,TRBV7-9,.,CASSSGVGNVLETQYF,TGTGCCAGCAGCTCCGGCGTCGGGAATGTTTTAGAGACCCAGTACTTC
15,TRBJ1-3,.,TRBV4-2,.,CASSQDPVSGNTIYF,TGTGCCAGCAGCCAAGACCCAGTCTCTGGAAACACCATATATTTT
15,TRBJ2-5,TRBD2,TRBV5-1,.,CASSFGLAGQETQYF,TGCGCCAGCAGCTTTGGACTAGCGGGACAAGAGACCCAGTACTTC
15,TRBJ2-5,.,TRBV9,.,CASSGSIRLQETQYF,TGTGCCAGCAGCGGGAGTATTAGACTCCAAGAGACCCAGTACTTC
14,TRBJ1-5,.,TRBV18,.,CASSPGQYNQPQHF,TGTGCCAGCTCACCAGGTCAGTACAATCAGCCCCAGCATTTT
15,TRBJ2-2,.,TRBV7-8,many,CASSLSRVSTGELFF,TGTGCCAGCAGCTTAAGCAGGGTTAGCACCGGGGAGCTGTTTTTT
17,TRBJ2-1,TRBD2,TRBV7-8,.,CASSPGTSGRATNEQFF,TGTGCCAGCAGCCCCGGGACTAGCGGGAGGGCCACCAATGAGCAGTTCTTC
13,TRBJ1-2,.,TRBV5-1,.,CASSLSSNYGYTF,TGCGCCAGCAGCTTGAGTTCTAACTATGGCTACACCTTC
17,TRBJ2-3,TRBD1,TRBV5-1,.,CASSLGSWQGGTDTQYF,TGCGCCAGCAGCTTGGGTTCCTGGCAGGGGGGCACAGATACGCAGTATTTT
15,TRBJ2-7,TRBD1,TRBV15,once,CATSRGQGVVYEQYF,TGTGCCACCAGCAGAGGTCAGGGGGTGGTCTACGAGCAGTACTTC
14,TRBJ2-3,TRBD1,TRBV14,.,CASTSVGGPDTQYF,TGTGCCAGCACCTCCGTAGGGGGCCCAGATACGCAGTATTTT
15,TRBJ2-1,.,TRBV19,.,CASSTLDSSYNEQFF,TGTGCCAGTAGTACTTTGGACAGCTCCTACAATGAGCAGTTCTTC
14,TRBJ1-5,.,TRBV28,.,CASRGGPYVQPQHF,TGTGCCAGCAGGGGTGGGCCCTATGTACAGCCCCAGCATTTT
14,TRBJ1-2,TRBD1,TRBV6-1,.,CASGDRAWSYGYTF,TGTGCCAGCGGGGACAGGGCCTGGTCATATGGCTACACCTTC
16,TRBJ1-2,TRBD1,TRBV5-1,.,CASSPRGPDRAYGYTF,TGCGCCAGCAGCCCCCGGGGTCCGGACAGGGCCTATGGCTACACCTTC
15,TRBJ1-3,.,TRBV7-9,once,CASSLRAGSGNTIYF,TGTGCCAGCAGCTTAAGGGCAGGCTCTGGAAACACCATATATTTT
16,TRBJ1-6,TRBD1,TRBV5-1,.,CASSLTRQGANSPLHF,TGCGCCAGCAGCTTGACGCGGCAGGGGGCTAATTCACCCCTCCACTTT
14,TRBJ1-5,.,TRBV7-2,.,CASSPGAANQPQHF,TGTGCCAGCAGCCCAGGGGCAGCTAATCAGCCCCAGCATTTT
14,TRBJ2-7,TRBD1,TRBV11-3,.,CASSARQGLVKQYF,TGTGCCAGCAGCGCACGACAGGGTTTAGTTAAGCAGTACTTC
16,TRBJ2-1,TRBD2,TRBV11-2,.,CASSLAKLAGINEQFF,TGTGCCAGCAGCTTAGCGAAACTAGCGGGAATAAATGAGCAGTTCTTC
14,TRBJ1-1,.,TRBV5-4,.,CASSSFGRPDEAFF,TGTGCCAGCAGCTCTTTCGGGAGACCGGATGAAGCTTTCTTT
15,TRBJ1-5,.,TRBV7-2,once,CASSLALGVYQPQHF,TGTGCCAGCAGCTTAGCGCTAGGGGTGTATCAGCCCCAGCATTTT
15,TRBJ2-5,TRBD1,TRBV7-9,.,CASSPGQGKGETQYF,TGTGCCAGCAGCCCCGGACAGGGGAAGGGGGAGACCCAGTACTTC
16,TRBJ1-3,.,TRBV7-9,.,CATNEKDTNSGNTIYF,TGTGCCACCAACGAAAAAGACACCAACTCTGGAAACACCATATATTTT
15,TRBJ1-2,.,TRBV7-2,.,CASSLLGIGTYGYTF,TGTGCCAGCAGCTTACTTGGGATCGGGACTTATGGCTACACCTTC
14,TRBJ2-1,TRBD1,TRBV7-6,.,CASSSGTGNNEQFF,TGTGCCAGCAGCTCAGGGACAGGTAATAATGAGCAGTTCTTC
12,TRBJ2-7,TRBD1,TRBV29-1,.,CSVGTGTDEQYF,TGCAGCGTCGGGACAGGGACCGACGAGCAGTACTTC
18,TRBJ2-2,TRBD2,TRBV4-2,.,CASSPTGTSGRAPGELFF,TGTGCCAGCAGCCCGACCGGGACTAGCGGGAGGGCCCCCGGGGAGCTGTTTTTT
15,TRBJ2-7,.,TRBV11-2,.,CASSPEGILGYEQYF,TGTGCCAGCAGCCCCGAGGGGATCCTAGGATACGAGCAGTACTTC
15,TRBJ2-2,.,TRBV5-1,.,CASSLRTDNTGELFF,TGCGCCAGCAGCTTGCGGACAGACAACACCGGGGAGCTGTTTTTT
13,TRBJ1-5,.,TRBV6-5,.,CASSYGGNQPQHF,TGTGCCAGCAGTTATGGGGGAAATCAGCCCCAGCATTTT
17,TRBJ2-6,.,TRBV27,.,CASSRSQGEAGANVLTF,TGTGCCAGCAGTAGGAGCCAGGGAGAAGCGGGGGCCAACGTCCTGACTTTC
15,TRBJ1-3,.,TRBV28,.,CASSSIWVSGNTIYF,TGTGCCAGCAGTTCCATCTGGGTCTCTGGAAACACCATATATTTT
14,TRBJ2-4,.,TRBV9,.,CASSVGLGGDIQYF,TGTGCCAGCAGCGTAGGGCTAGGTGGAGACATTCAGTACTTC
13,TRBJ2-7,TRBD1,TRBV7-2,.,CASSLGTGDEQYF,TGTGCCAGCAGCTTAGGGACAGGGGACGAGCAGTACTTC
14,TRBJ1-2,.,TRBV5-1,.,CASSPGQANYGYTF,TGCGCCAGCAGCCCGGGTCAAGCTAACTATGGCTACACCTTC
16,TRBJ1-6,TRBD1,TRBV4-1,.,CASSQDGRTGDSPLHF,TGCGCCAGCAGCCAAGATGGGCGTACAGGGGATTCACCCCTCCACTTT
12,TRBJ1-1,.,TRBV2,.,CASKDTSFEAFF,TGTGCCAGCAAGGACACCAGTTTTGAAGCTTTCTTT
14,TRBJ2-3,TRBD1,TRBV2,.,CASSLDRGEDTQYF,TGTGCCAGCAGTCTGGACAGGGGCGAAGATACGCAGTATTTT
13,TRBJ2-7,TRBD2,TRBV7-2,.,CASSIIAGVEQYF,TGTGCCAGCAGCATAATAGCGGGAGTCGAGCAGTACTTC
14,TRBJ2-3,.,TRBV10-3,.,CAISESKVLDTQYF,TGTGCCATCAGTGAGTCGAAGGTCTTGGATACGCAGTATTTT
19,TRBJ2-2,TRBD2,TRBV11-2,.,CASRPTRWAGGPGTGELFF,TGTGCCAGCAGGCCCACCAGGTGGGCGGGAGGGCCGGGGACCGGGGAGCTGTTTTTT
15,TRBJ1-5,TRBD1,TRBV19,once,CASSTTGWSNQPQHF,TGTGCCAGTAGTACGACAGGGTGGAGCAATCAGCCCCAGCATTTT
14,TRBJ1-4,TRBD1,TRBV4-1,once,CASSQADRGEKLFF,TGCGCCAGCAGCCAAGCGGACAGGGGTGAAAAACTGTTTTTT
16,TRBJ1-3,.,TRBV18,.,CASSSKGADGGNTIYF,TGTGCCAGCTCATCAAAAGGGGCGGACGGAGGAAACACCATATATTTT
8,TRBJ2-6,.,TRBV7-4,.,CASTVLTF,TGTGCCAGCACCGTCCTGACTTTC
13,TRBJ1-5,.,TRBV2,once,CASSPYTGYDKHF,TGTGCCAGCAGTCCTTATACAGGTTACGACAAGCATTTT
15,TRBJ2-2,TRBD1,TRBV27,.,CASRMGTGGTGELFF,TGTGCCAGCAGAATGGGGACAGGAGGTACCGGGGAGCTGTTTTTT
12,TRBJ1-6,.,TRBV28,.,CASSQTALPLHF,TGTGCCAGCAGCCAGACCGCTCTCCCCCTCCACTTT
15,TRBJ2-3,.,TRBV19,.,CASSMAGDNTDTQYF,TGTGCCAGTAGTATGGCCGGGGACAACACAGATACGCAGTATTTT
15,TRBJ1-4,.,TRBV5-1,.,CASSLDGTPNEKLFF,TGCGCCAGCAGCTTGGATGGTACTCCCAATGAAAAACTGTTTTTT
15,TRBJ1-2,.,TRBV4-2,.,CASSQIVAGASGYTF,TGTGCCAGCAGCCAGATTGTGGCAGGGGCATCTGGCTACACCTTC
10,TRBJ2-5,.,TRBV30,.,CAWRTETQYF,TGTGCCTGGCGGACGGAGACCCAGTACTTC
15,TRBJ2-1,TRBD1,TRBV6-1,once,CASTKTWDRGNEQFF,TGTGCCAGCACCAAAACTTGGGACAGGGGGAATGAGCAGTTCTTC